This TCR beta chain originates from a study of regulatory T cells in long-lasting Graves disease. This CDR3 has 15 amino acids. Looked up from germline, CDR1 is MNHEY and CDR2 is SVGEGT. The sample holds one count of this clonotype. One junction end disagrees with the germline gene, perhaps due to a read error. Time point noted: newly diagnosed GD, antithyroid drugs for less than 3 months. There was RNA extracted from PBMCs, and the TCR library was made from it. TCR beta libraries were built with iRepertoire HTBI primers and Arm-PCR of CDR3 regions. From the multiplex PCR reads, TCRdb called clonotypes with MiXCR, one entry per CDR3 protein. The sample gives around 250,000 distinct CDR3 sequences, 18% of which show up once; 14% is in the top ten. The same sample was also studied in work on T cells in Graves' hyperthyroidism and ophthalmopathy.

The material sequenced was peripheral blood mononuclear cells (PBMCs), taken at new diagnosis, from a patient treated with antithyroid drugs. The V and J genes are TRBV6-2 or TRBV6-3 and TRBJ2-1; TRBD2 matches 11 bases. The clonotype originates from a woman in her twenties or thirties with Graves disease. CDR3 loop: CASSGASGGNNEQFF. DNA for the CDR3: TGCGCCAGCAGTGGGGCTAGCGGGGGGAATAATGAGCAGTTCTTC.